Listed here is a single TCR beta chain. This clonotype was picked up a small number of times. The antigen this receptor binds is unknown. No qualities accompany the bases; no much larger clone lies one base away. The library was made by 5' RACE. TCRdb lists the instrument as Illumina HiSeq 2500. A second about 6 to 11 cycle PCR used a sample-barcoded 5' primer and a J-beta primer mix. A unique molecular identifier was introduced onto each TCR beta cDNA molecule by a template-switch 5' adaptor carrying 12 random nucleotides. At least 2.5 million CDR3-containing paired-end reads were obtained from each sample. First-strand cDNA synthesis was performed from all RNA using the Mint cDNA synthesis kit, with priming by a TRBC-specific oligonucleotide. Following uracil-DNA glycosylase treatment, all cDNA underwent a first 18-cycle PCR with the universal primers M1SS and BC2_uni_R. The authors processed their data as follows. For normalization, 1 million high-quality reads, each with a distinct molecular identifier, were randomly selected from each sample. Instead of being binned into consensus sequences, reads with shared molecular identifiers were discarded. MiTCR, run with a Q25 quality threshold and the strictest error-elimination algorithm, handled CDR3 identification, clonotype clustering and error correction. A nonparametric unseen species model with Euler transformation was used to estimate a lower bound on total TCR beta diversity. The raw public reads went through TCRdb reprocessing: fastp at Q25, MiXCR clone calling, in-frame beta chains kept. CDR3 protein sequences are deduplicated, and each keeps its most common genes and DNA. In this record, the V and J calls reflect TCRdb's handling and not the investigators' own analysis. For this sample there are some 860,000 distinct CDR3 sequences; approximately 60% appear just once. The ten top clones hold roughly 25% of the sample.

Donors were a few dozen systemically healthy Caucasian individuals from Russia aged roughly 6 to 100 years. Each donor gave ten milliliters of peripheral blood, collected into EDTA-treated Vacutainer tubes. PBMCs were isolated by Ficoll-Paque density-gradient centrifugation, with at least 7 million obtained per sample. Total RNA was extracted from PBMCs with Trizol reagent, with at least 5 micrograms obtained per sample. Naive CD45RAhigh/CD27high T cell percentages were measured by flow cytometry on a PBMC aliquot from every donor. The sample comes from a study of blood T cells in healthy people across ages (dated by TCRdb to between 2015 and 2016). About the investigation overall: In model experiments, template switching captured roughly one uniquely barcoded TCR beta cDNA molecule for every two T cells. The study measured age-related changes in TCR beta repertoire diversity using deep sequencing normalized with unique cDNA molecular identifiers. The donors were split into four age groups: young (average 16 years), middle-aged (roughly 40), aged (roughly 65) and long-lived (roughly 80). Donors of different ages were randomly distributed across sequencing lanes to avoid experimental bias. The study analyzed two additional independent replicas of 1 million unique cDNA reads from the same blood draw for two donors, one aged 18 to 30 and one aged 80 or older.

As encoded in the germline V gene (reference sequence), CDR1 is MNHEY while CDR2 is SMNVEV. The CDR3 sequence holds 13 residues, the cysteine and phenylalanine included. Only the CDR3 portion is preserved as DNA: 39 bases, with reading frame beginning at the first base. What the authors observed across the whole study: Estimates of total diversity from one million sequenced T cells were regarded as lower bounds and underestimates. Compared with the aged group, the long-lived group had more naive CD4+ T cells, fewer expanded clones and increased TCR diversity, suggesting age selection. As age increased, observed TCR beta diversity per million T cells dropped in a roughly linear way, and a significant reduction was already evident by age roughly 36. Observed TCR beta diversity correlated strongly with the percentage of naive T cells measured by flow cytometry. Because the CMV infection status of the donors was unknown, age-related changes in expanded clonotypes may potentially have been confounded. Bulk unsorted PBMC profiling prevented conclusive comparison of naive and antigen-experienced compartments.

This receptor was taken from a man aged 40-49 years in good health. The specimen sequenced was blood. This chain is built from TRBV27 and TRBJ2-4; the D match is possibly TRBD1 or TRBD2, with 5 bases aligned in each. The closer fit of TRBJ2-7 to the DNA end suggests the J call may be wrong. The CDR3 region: CASSTGPNYEQYF. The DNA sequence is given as TGTGCCAGCAGTACGGGACCAAACTACGAGCAGTACTTC.